This TCR beta chain was captured by sequencing in a study of cytomegalovirus exposure and HLA in healthy donors. Study information: Earlier sequencing of 150 million to 200 million T cells yielded approximately 100 million unique TCR beta sequences. Early released data had about 85 million unique TCRs, all coming from HLA-typed donors. Among the roughly 380 donors who were genotyped, approximately 76% fell in the genetic ancestry cluster that is associated with self-reported Caucasian donors.

Healthy bone marrow donors made up the donor group. The sample holds a few counts of this clone. In the PCR, 60 Vbeta and 13 Jbeta primers were used. Assay: immunoSEQ multiplex PCR; the TCRdb copy retains only in-frame clones and omits some. The data contain some 40,000 clones, roughly 80% of them singletons. V lost 2 bases to trimming and J lost 8 bases; unmatched junction nucleotides: 10. Germline V CDR1 and CDR2: MRHNA, SNTAGT. The CDR3 extends over 17 amino acids. V and J are TRBV6-4 and TRBJ1-3; 12 bases agree with TRBD1. The sample consisted of PBMCs. The clonotype originates from a man aged 45-60 years in good health and CMV-seronegative. CDR3 DNA sequence: TGTGCCAGCAGTGACCTTCGGGACAGGGGGCTTCTGGACACCATATATTTT. Its protein is CASSDLRDRGLLDTIYF.